The entry below gives a single T cell receptor beta chain sequence along with its context. A clone one base away is much larger, so this may be a read error. This entry is derived from a study of T cell repertoires in cytomegalovirus infection. The CDR3 has 14 amino acids. Germline V gives CDR1 MNHNS, CDR2 SASEGT. TCRdb processed the reads anew with MiXCR; each CDR3 protein has one entry. Of approximately 500,000 distinct CDR3 sequences in the sample, approximately 15% were seen once. Sequenced input: CD8+ T cells from PBMCs. The chain combines TRBV6-1 with TRBJ1-5; D is ambiguous. This receptor was obtained from a human donor in good health (CMV status not recorded). Some clones in this sample may be carry-over from other donors' samples. CDR3 loop: CASFEPRVNQPQLF. The CDR3 nucleotides are TGTGCCAGCTTCGAGCCCAGAGTCAATCAGCCCCAGCTTTTT.